The clone carrying this T cell receptor beta chain was counted between two and nine times. Antigen specificity is unknown. TCRdb independently ran MiXCR on the reads; one entry per CDR3 protein. The data hold 750,000 to 900,000 distinct CDR3 sequences, with about 28% observed a single time. This sample is drawn from a study of T cell repertoires in cytomegalovirus infection. In the study overall: It can be stated that public TCR beta signatures indicated CMV infection as well as a matching HLA type. The study's findings and limits: Based on cumulative public TCR beta family frequency, carriers of CMV plus the relevant HLA were identified. Dominating the ex vivo response were TCR beta clonotypes that were CMV-specific and HLA-C-restricted.

CDR1 is MGHRA, CDR2 YSYEKL, per germline. This CDR3 has 16 residues. The germline V and J ends were trimmed by 4 bases and 1 base, with 16 bases remaining between them. The source is a human donor in good health (CMV status not recorded). Some clones in this sample may be carry-over from other donors' samples. The rearrangement links TRBV4-1 to TRBJ1-1; D uncertain. Sequencing used cultured CD8+ T cells from PBMCs, obtained from culture after CMV antigen stimulation. The CDR3 DNA reads TGCGCCAGCAGCCGCCCGCTAGAGGAGGGGAACACTGAAGCTTTCTTT. Translating it yields CASSRPLEEGNTEAFF.